This section outlines one TCR delta chain sequence together with its context. Its antigen is as yet unknown. This specimen belongs to a study of Vδ1+ human thymocytes. Findings and caveats of the study: In the thymus, TRG and TRD repertoires looked highly polyclonal with Gaussian CDR3 lengths.

The CDR3 sequence is 15 residues long. Sequences come from RNA converted to cDNA by reverse transcription. CDR3 amplicons came from multiplex PCR with pooled V-gene forward and constant-region reverse primers. TCRdb reprocessed the multiplex PCR reads using CATT. Here the sample spans 20,000 to 25,000 delta-chain clones, about 8% being singletons. The J gene is given as TRDJ1, and the V gene is not called; the table's D call, TRDD3, was not checked against the DNA. The sequence was obtained from a child younger than two who had congenital heart surgery. Source material: Vdelta1+ gamma-delta thymocytes from the thymus. Noted subset: FACS-sorted CD3+ TCRalphabeta- TCRVdelta1+ TCRVdelta2- thymocytes. The CDR3 sequence: CALGALGSYTDKLIF. The CDR3 coding sequence is TGTGCTCTTGGGGCCCTGGGGTCGTACACCGATAAACTCATCTTT.